These 24 T cell receptor beta chains originate from one sample sequenced in a study of blood T cell repertoires in COVID-19. TCRdb's table, derived via immunoSEQ multiplex PCR, lists solely in-frame clones and lacks some. The table records fewer than 250,000 clones, around 80% of them present only once. Material for sequencing was peripheral blood. These receptors were collected from a man in his 60s with acute or convalescent COVID-19.

The CDR3 sequence is CASSRPSGSTDTQYF. The CDR3 nucleotides read TGTGCCAGCAGTAGACCTAGCGGTAGCACAGATACGCAGTATTTT. The J gene is TRBJ2-3, the V gene TRBV6-5; 7 nucleotides match TRBD2. Trimming removed 5 bases from V and 0 bases from J; junction bases left unmatched: 5. CDR1 and CDR2 from the germline V gene are MNHEY and SVGAGI. The CDR3 is made up of 15 amino acids.

The CDR3 spells CASTGYNEQFF. CDR3 bases: TGCGCCAGCACGGGCTACAATGAGCAGTTCTTC. The chain combines TRBV10-2 with TRBJ2-1, with no clear D. The V gene lost 7 bases and the J gene lost 3 bases, with 4 bases spanning the gap. The CDR3 covers 11 residues. Germline V CDR1 and CDR2: WSHSY, SAAADI.

This chain uses TRBV6-6 with TRBJ2-2; 10 nucleotides match TRBD1. Trimming removed 6 bases from V and 5 bases from J; junction bases left unmatched: 6. Germline loops: CDR1 MNHNY, CDR2 SVGAGI (reference sequence). The CDR3 covers 15 residues. The CDR3, as DNA: TGTGCCAGCAGCACGACAGGGGGCAGGACCGGGGAGCTGTTTTTT. It is translated as CASSTTGGRTGELFF.

The V and J genes are TRBV18 and TRBJ2-2, with D perhaps TRBD1 (6 bases). The V end lost 3 bases, the J end lost 0 bases, and 11 bases lay between the germline ends. The CDR3 sequence is 16 residues long. Germline values: CDR1 KGHSH, CDR2 LQKENI. CDR3 sequence (DNA): TGTGCCAGCTCACCTGGACAGCCGGCGAACACCGGGGAGCTGTTTTTT. Translation gives CASSPGQPANTGELFF.

CDR3 amino acids: CASSESSWVSDEQFF. For the CDR3, the DNA is TGCGCCAGCAGTGAGTCGAGTTGGGTCAGCGATGAGCAGTTCTTC. The chain uses TRBV10-2 and TRBJ2-1; D call uncertain. CDR1 is WSHSY, CDR2 SAAADI, per germline. V lost 0 bases to trimming and J lost 8 bases, with 14 bases between them. This CDR3 spans 15 amino acids.

J is TRBJ1-3 and V is TRBV30; D is ambiguous. V was pared by 0 bases and J by 4 bases, with 16 bases between. The CDR3 contains 16 residues. In germline, CDR1 is GTSNPN, CDR2 SVGIG (reference sequence). CDR3 residues: CAWSVQGAKVGNTIYF. The CDR3 DNA is TGTGCCTGGAGTGTACAAGGAGCCAAAGTCGGAAACACCATATATTTT.

The genes are TRBV7-9 and TRBJ2-7; possibly TRBD1 for D (5 bases). The CDR3 runs to 14 residues. Trimming took 4 bases from V and 0 from J, leaving 10 bases between them. The V gene's germline CDR1 is SEHNR and CDR2 FQNEAQ (reference sequence). CDR3 amino acids: CASSSRQSSYEQYF. The CDR3 DNA reads as TGTGCCAGCAGCTCCCGACAGAGCTCCTACGAGCAGTACTTC.

This chain uses TRBV24-1 with TRBJ2-2, with unresolved D. The germline V gene has CDR1 KGHDR and CDR2 SFDVKD. V lost 1 base and J 7 bases, leaving 3 bases between the germline ends. This CDR3 region has 12 residues. CDR3 sequence: CATSDFVGELFF. The CDR3 DNA follows: TGTGCCACCAGTGATTTCGTCGGGGAGCTGTTTTTT.

This chain joins TRBV6-2 or TRBV6-3 and TRBJ1-2; 8 bases map to TRBD1. Trimming removed 4 bases from V and 7 bases from J; junction bases left unmatched: 11. This CDR3 region has 15 residues. Germline CDR1 and CDR2: MNHEY and SVGEGT. The CDR3 sequence: CASSWASGGAGGYTF. CDR3 sequence (DNA): TGTGCCAGCAGTTGGGCCTCAGGGGGCGCTGGTGGCTACACCTTC.

This clone was picked up one time. The gene calls are TRBV7-3 and TRBJ1-5; TRBD1 might be the D (6 bases). Germline values: CDR1 SGHTA, CDR2 FQGTGA. V gave up 5 bases and J gave up 6 bases, with 14 bases separating them. This CDR3 is 14 amino acids long. CDR3 in DNA: TGTGCCAGCAGCCCCACAGGGTCGGGTCAGCCCCAGCATTTT. As protein: CASSPTGSGQPQHF.

In its sample, this clone was seen once. The chain links TRBV5-1 to TRBJ1-1; 7 bases agree with TRBD1. In germline, CDR1 is SGHRS, CDR2 YFSETQ. CDR3 length equals 16 residues. Trimming cost V 4 bases and J 3 bases; bases outside gene matches: 12. CDR3 DNA: TGCGCCAGCAGCCAGCCTATAGTACAGGGGCACACTGAAGCTTTCTTT. This codes for CASSQPIVQGHTEAFF.

Turning to this clone: A read error may produce the germline difference seen at one junction end. The rearrangement joins TRBV4-1 to TRBJ1-5; possibly TRBD1 for D (6 bases). CDR1 and CDR2 (germline): MGHRA, YSYEKL. CDR3 length equals 15 residues. The CDR3 DNA reads as TGCGCCAGCAGACCAACCGGGACATATAGCCGAGGGAATTTTTTT. Its protein product is CASRPTGTYSRGNFF.

J is TRBJ2-3 and V is TRBV7-9; 10 bases match TRBD2. Germline loops: CDR1 SEHNR, CDR2 FQNEAQ (reference sequence). CDR3 length: 15 amino acids. V lost 5 bases to trimming and J lost 2 bases; unmatched junction nucleotides: 4. Here the CDR3 DNA reads TGTGCCAGCAGCCGGACTAGCGGCATCACAGATACGCAGTATTTT. Translated, it gives CASSRTSGITDTQYF.

This chain uses TRBV12-5 with TRBJ2-1; D unresolved. Trimming removed 2 bases at V and 5 bases at J, with 13 bases between. The CDR3 loop spans 15 amino acids. CDR1 LGHNT and CDR2 FRNRAP come from the germline V gene. CDR3 sequence (DNA): TGTGCTAGTGGTTTGCCGCCCCTGCGGAACAATGAGCAGTTCTTC. Its protein is CASGLPPLRNNEQFF.

The V gene is TRBV3-1 (or the pseudogene TRBV3-2), the J gene TRBJ1-4; D not certain. The germline V gene has CDR1 LGHDT and CDR2 YNNKEL (reference sequence). Deletions cut 0 bases from V and 8 bases from J, with 7 bases between. The CDR3 spans 13 residues. The CDR3 is CASSQDYTEKLFF. The CDR3 DNA reads as TGTGCCAGCAGCCAAGATTATACAGAAAAACTGTTTTTT.

There are a few counts of this clone. This chain uses TRBV4-2 with TRBJ1-5, with a weak D call TRBD1 (6 bases). CDR1 and CDR2 (germline): LGHNA, YNFKEQ. V was trimmed by 1 base and J by 5 bases, leaving 12 bases between them. The CDR3 covers 15 residues. The CDR3 DNA reads TGTGCCAGCAGCCAAGCCGGGACACTAGATCAGCCCCAGCATTTT. Translating it yields CASSQAGTLDQPQHF.

The chain is built from TRBV2 and TRBJ2-2; D perhaps matches TRBD2 (7 bases). Trimming stripped 6 bases from V and 3 bases from J, with 11 bases between. Germline V gene sequence: CDR1 SNHLY, CDR2 FYNNEI. This CDR3 has 14 amino acids. The CDR3 reads CASRGGPDTGELFF. The CDR3 coding sequence is TGTGCCAGCAGGGGGGGGCCCGACACCGGGGAGCTGTTTTTT.

For the CDR3, the DNA is TGCGCCAGCAGTGACTATATGCGGGGGGGCCCAGATACGCAGTATTTT. Amino acids: CASSDYMRGGPDTQYF. The rearrangement links TRBV10-2 to TRBJ2-3; 9 bases align to TRBD2. Per the germline V gene, CDR1 is WSHSY and CDR2 is SAAADI. The CDR3 has 16 residues. The J segment lost 4 bases and the V segment lost 3 bases, leaving 8 bases of the junction unmatched.

The rearrangement joins TRBV7-9 to TRBJ1-1, with D maybe TRBD1 (6 bases). CDR3 length: 12 amino acids. The V gene lost 4 bases and the J gene lost 5 bases, with 8 bases spanning the gap. The germline V gene has CDR1 SEHNR and CDR2 FQNEAQ (reference sequence). The CDR3, as DNA: TGTGCCAGCAGCTCAACAGGGACTGAAGCTTTCTTT. Amino acid sequence: CASSSTGTEAFF. The whole variable domain, remainder taken from reference TRBV7-9 and TRBJ1-1, is DTGVSQNPRHKITKRGQNVTFRCDPISEHNRLYWYRQTLGQGPEFLTYFQNEAQLEKSRLLSDRFSAERPKGSFSTLEIQRTEQGDSAMYLCASSSTGTEAFFGQGTRLTVV.

The table lists this clone with a count of one. The chain employs TRBV4-1 and TRBJ1-3; the D gene is possibly TRBD1 (5 bases). Germline-derived CDR1 and CDR2 are MGHRA and YSYEKL. This CDR3 is 15 amino acids long. Deletions cut 5 bases from V and 2 bases from J, with 13 bases between. DNA for the CDR3: TGCGCCAGCAGCTTACAGGTACTCACTGGAAACACCATATATTTT. As protein: CASSLQVLTGNTIYF.

The chain uses TRBV10-3 and TRBJ2-7; 9 bases map to TRBD1. The CDR3 length is 14 residues. V was pared by 6 bases and J by 7 bases, with 10 bases of the junction left unmatched. Germline CDR1 ENHRY, CDR2 SYGVKD. The CDR3 loop reads CAISTSRDRVEQYF. Here the CDR3 DNA reads TGTGCCATCAGCACCAGCCGGGACAGGGTTGAGCAGTACTTC.

V is TRBV28 and J is TRBJ2-2; D unresolved. Germline V gene sequence: CDR1 MDHEN, CDR2 SYDVKM. V dropped 3 bases and J dropped 1 base, with 15 bases sitting between them. CDR3 length equals 17 residues. CDR3 bases: TGTGCCAGCAGTTTCATCAGGCTCGAAAAGAACACCGGGGAGCTGTTTTTT. Translated: CASSFIRLEKNTGELFF.

V is TRBV15 and J is TRBJ2-7; D not certain. Trimming cost V 6 bases and J 5 bases, with 8 bases left between them. The V gene's germline CDR1 is LNHNV and CDR2 YYDKDF (reference sequence). The CDR3 loop spans 11 amino acids. CDR3 coding DNA: TGTGCCACCAGTTACTTTAACGAGCAGTACTTC. Its protein product is CATSYFNEQYF.

The rearrangement joins TRBV6-4 to TRBJ1-1; perhaps TRBD1 as D (5 bases). The V end lost 0 bases, the J end lost 6 bases, and 8 bases lay between the germline ends. The length of the CDR3 is 13 residues. Germline CDR1 is MRHNA and CDR2 is SNTAGT. This chain's CDR3 is CASSDSAGSEAFF. As DNA, the CDR3 is TGTGCCAGCAGTGACTCGGCAGGGTCTGAAGCTTTCTTT.